What follows are 31 T cell receptor beta chains derived from one specimen sequenced in a study of T-cell reconstitution after alpha-beta-depleted transplantation in children. Unique molecular identifiers were incorporated when the TCRbeta library was constructed. Each CDR3 protein gets one entry after TCRdb re-called the PCR reads with MiXCR. The data contain over 200,000 distinct CDR3 sequences, approximately 17% of them singletons. Sequences were derived from PBMCs, mostly from graft donor cells, sampled 360 days after TCRalphabeta/CD19-depleted stem cell transplant. The source is a male patient aged 2 to 9 who had a stem cell transplant for acute lymphoblastic leukemia, so the T cells may come from the graft donor.

The chain couples TRBV7-9 to TRBJ1-1; D gene ambiguous. Germline-derived CDR1 and CDR2 are SEHNR and FQNEAQ (reference sequence). Trimming left V 2 bases short and J 3 bases short, with 10 bases between. This CDR3 is 14 amino acids long. The CDR3 loop reads CASSLKSPDTEAFF. CDR3 nucleotides: TGTGCCAGCAGCTTAAAGTCTCCTGACACTGAAGCTTTCTTT.

The chain uses TRBV18 and TRBJ2-1; D tentatively fits TRBD1 or TRBD2 (5 bases each). Germline loops: CDR1 KGHSH, CDR2 LQKENI. The CDR3 sequence is 14 residues long. V lost 2 bases, J lost 4 bases, and 9 bases lay in between. CDR3 in DNA: TGTGCCAGCTCACCAATGGGGGAATACAATGAGCAGTTCTTC. This encodes CASSPMGEYNEQFF.

This clonotype came up a few times. The chain employs TRBV4-3 and TRBJ2-2; D remains ambiguous. V lost 4 bases to trimming and J lost 6 bases, with 9 bases between them. Germline V gives CDR1 LGHNA, CDR2 YSLEER. The length of the CDR3 is 13 residues. The chain's CDR3 is CASSLRSAGELFF. The CDR3 coding sequence is TGCGCCAGCAGCCTCAGGTCGGCCGGGGAGCTGTTTTTT.

CDR3 bases: TGTGCCAGCAGTAGCGGGGGGGCCGTTGATGAGCAGTTCTTC. It translates to CASSSGGAVDEQFF. The genes are TRBV6-4 and TRBJ2-1; 10 bases map to TRBD2. With 5 bases clipped from V and 8 bases from J, the junction kept 6 bases outside the gene matches. There are 14 residues in the CDR3. Looked up from germline, CDR1 is MRHNA and CDR2 is SNTAGT.

This clonotype has only a few counts. V is TRBV29-1 and J is TRBJ2-7, with D possibly matching TRBD1 (6 bases). The V end lost 3 bases, the J end lost 3 bases, and 12 bases lay between the germline ends. Looked up from germline, CDR1 is SQVTM and CDR2 is ANQGSEA. This CDR3 spans 13 amino acids. The CDR3 coding sequence is TGCAGCGTTGAGTACAGGGTAGGCTACGAGCAGTACTTC. Residues: CSVEYRVGYEQYF.

This clonotype came up a few times. V gene TRBV30 combines with J gene TRBJ1-3; D is unresolved. This CDR3 region has 15 residues. V was cut by 4 bases and J by 0 bases, with 13 bases left in between. The germline V gene has CDR1 GTSNPN and CDR2 SVGIG (reference sequence). As DNA, the CDR3 is TGTGCCTGGACGCAGACGGTGAGCTCTGGAAACACCATATATTTT. Translating it yields CAWTQTVSSGNTIYF.

The J gene is TRBJ1-1, the V gene TRBV5-1; TRBD1 is a possible D gene (6 bases). The V end lost 0 bases, the J end lost 1 base, and 13 bases lay between the germline ends. Germline lookup yields CDR1 SGHRS and CDR2 YFSETQ. The CDR3 has 16 residues. The CDR3 sequence: CASSLAEGGRNTEAFF. The DNA of the CDR3 is TGCGCCAGCAGCTTGGCCGAAGGGGGGAGGAACACTGAAGCTTTCTTT.

Many counts were recorded for this clonotype. The V and J genes are TRBV5-1 and TRBJ2-1; the D call may be TRBD1 or TRBD2 (6 bases each). Trimming stripped 1 base from V and 4 bases from J, with 18 bases between. CDR3 size: 17 residues. Germline CDR1 reads SGHRS; CDR2 reads YFSETQ. CDR3 DNA: TGCGCCAGCAGCTTGAGACTAGGGACAAGAAGTTACAATGAGCAGTTCTTC. It yields the protein CASSLRLGTRSYNEQFF.

This clonotype was recorded once. The V call is TRBV7-2, the J call TRBJ2-5; D call uncertain. Germline values: CDR1 SGHTA, CDR2 FQGNSA. This CDR3 has 12 amino acids. V was cut by 4 bases and J by 4 bases, with 7 bases left in between. The CDR3 bases are TGTGCCAGCAGCTATTTGACAGAGACCCAGTACTTC. Protein sequence: CASSYLTETQYF.

This clonotype has a count of ten or more. The rearrangement uses TRBV28 and TRBJ2-5; perhaps TRBD1 as D (6 bases). The CDR3 runs to 15 residues. Per the germline V gene, CDR1 is MDHEN and CDR2 is SYDVKM. Trimming took off 4 bases at V and 1 base at J, with 13 bases between the two ends. The CDR3 region has the DNA TGTGCCAGCAGTTCTGGGGGCAGGGGCCAAGAGACCCAGTACTTC. It encodes CASSSGGRGQETQYF.

This sequence joins TRBV20-1 and TRBJ2-4, with D possibly being TRBD2 (6 bases). The CDR3 is 11 amino acids. CDR1 and CDR2 from the germline V gene are DFQATT and SNEGSKA (reference sequence). V dropped 6 bases and J dropped 8 bases, with 11 bases sitting between them. The CDR3 reads CSAGGVDIQYF. CDR3 bases: TGCAGTGCGGGGGGAGTGGACATTCAGTACTTC.

This clonotype occurred a few times. This rearrangement joins TRBV7-4 to TRBJ2-2; D not resolved. V was shortened by 1 base and J by 6 bases, with 9 bases between the two germline ends. Germline V CDR1 and CDR2: SGHVT, SQSDAQ. The CDR3 has 14 amino acids. The CDR3 loop reads CASSLDIYAGELFF. For the CDR3, the DNA is TGTGCCAGCAGCTTAGACATATACGCCGGGGAGCTGTTTTTT.

This clonotype was detected only a few times. The chain uses TRBV3-1 and TRBJ1-2; TRBD1 might be the D (5 bases). This CDR3 is 15 amino acids long. The germline gives CDR1 LGHDT, CDR2 YNNKEL (reference sequence). V was cut by 5 bases and J by 4 bases, with 17 bases left in between. Here the CDR3 reads CASSDEPGTVYGYTF. The CDR3 coding sequence is TGTGCCAGCAGCGATGAACCCGGGACCGTCTATGGCTACACCTTC.

V gene TRBV12-3 or TRBV12-4 combines with J gene TRBJ2-7; D is perhaps TRBD2 (5 bases). This CDR3 spans 17 amino acids. V was pared by 3 bases and J by 9 bases, with 27 bases between. This CDR3 is CASSFPITRGPLAGQYF. In nucleotides, the CDR3 is TGTGCCAGCAGTTTCCCAATAACACGCGGACCACTGGCGGGGCAGTACTTC.

This rearrangement joins TRBV10-1 to TRBJ2-5; D is undetermined. The CDR3 consists of 12 residues. From germline, CDR1 is WNHNN and CDR2 SYGVQD (reference sequence). Trimming removed 0 bases from V and 13 bases from J, with 12 bases in between. The CDR3 DNA follows: TGCGCCAGCAGTGAGTCGAATGGTCCGTGGTACTTC. Its protein product is CASSESNGPWYF.

This clonotype was counted a few times. V usage is TRBV30 and J usage is TRBJ1-5, with D possibly matching TRBD1 (5 bases). This CDR3 contains 14 residues. V lost 4 bases to trimming and J lost 4 bases, with 14 bases between them. The V gene's germline CDR1 is GTSNPN and CDR2 SVGIG (reference sequence). The CDR3 nucleotides are TGTGCCTGGACAGGGCAGGAGGGAAATCAGCCCCAGCATTTT. It yields the protein CAWTGQEGNQPQHF.

The chain carries TRBV4-2 and TRBJ1-2; D is perhaps TRBD1 (6 bases). The CDR3 is 14 amino acids. The germline V gene has CDR1 LGHNA and CDR2 YNFKEQ. V was cut by 0 bases and J by 4 bases, with 9 bases left in between. In DNA, the CDR3 is TGTGCCAGCAGCCAAGAAGGGGGATCCTATGGCTACACCTTC. This translates into CASSQEGGSYGYTF.

J is TRBJ2-1 and V is TRBV12-3 or TRBV12-4; D not resolved. V shed 6 bases and J shed 0 bases, with 15 bases lying between them. The CDR3 is made up of 16 amino acids. CDR3 in amino acids: CASSPPPGLSYNEQFF. The CDR3 DNA reads as TGTGCCAGCAGCCCGCCCCCCGGGCTCTCCTACAATGAGCAGTTCTTC.

The chain employs TRBV11-2 and TRBJ1-4; possible D gene TRBD1, 5 bases. Germline lookup yields CDR1 SGHAT and CDR2 FQNNGV. V dropped 0 bases and J dropped 8 bases, with 7 bases sitting between them. There are 13 residues in the CDR3. CDR3: CASSLDREEKLFF. CDR3 coding DNA: TGTGCCAGCAGCTTAGACAGGGAAGAAAAACTGTTTTTT.

The chain recombines TRBV27 with TRBJ1-6, with D unclear. CDR1 is MNHEY, CDR2 SMNVEV, per germline (reference sequence). Trimming took off 4 bases at V and 0 bases at J, with 13 bases between the two ends. The CDR3 runs 17 residues. The CDR3 protein is CASSSGRASSYNSPLHF. CDR3 bases: TGTGCCAGCAGTTCGGGAAGGGCCAGCTCCTATAATTCACCCCTCCACTTT.

This clonotype was recorded many times. The rearrangement uses TRBV12-3 or TRBV12-4 and TRBJ1-1; D gene uncertain. V shed 3 bases and J shed 3 bases, with 11 bases lying between them. The CDR3 loop spans 14 amino acids. In nucleotides, the CDR3 is TGTGCCAGCAGTTTTTTTCCAGGAGACACTGAAGCTTTCTTT. It specifies CASSFFPGDTEAFF.

The chain has TRBV20-1 and TRBJ1-5; 7 bases match TRBD1. Germline V lookup: CDR1 DFQATT, CDR2 SNEGSKA (reference sequence). Trimming took 1 base from V and 2 from J; bases not matched to a gene: 5. CDR3 length equals 15 residues. In DNA, the CDR3 is TGCAGTGCTAGAGGAGGGACAGCGGGCAATCAGCCCCAGCATTTT. Its protein product is CSARGGTAGNQPQHF.

This chain uses TRBV12-3 or TRBV12-4 with TRBJ1-1, with a tentative D call TRBD1 (5 bases). V lost 9 bases, J lost 5 bases, and 22 bases lay in between. This CDR3 is 15 amino acids long. The CDR3 DNA is TGTGCCAGTGACTATTGGGGGGGAGCGAGAACTGAAGCTTTCTTT. Encoded protein: CASDYWGGARTEAFF.

There are a few counts of this clonotype. Being one base from a much bigger clone, this may be a read error. The chain carries TRBV29-1 and TRBJ1-2; possibly TRBD1 for D (6 bases). V dropped 2 bases and J dropped 2 bases, with 6 bases sitting between them. The CDR3 is 12 residues long. Germline CDR1 reads SQVTM; CDR2 reads ANQGSEA. CDR3 amino acids: CSVETGNYGYTF. The CDR3 DNA reads as TGCAGCGTTGAAACAGGGAACTATGGCTACACCTTC. Based on the CDR3 plus reference TRBV29-1 and TRBJ1-2, the full variable domain is SAVISQKPSRDICQRGTSLTIQCQVDSQVTMMFWYRQQPGQSLTLIATANQGSEATYESGFVIDKFPISRPNLTFSTLTVSNMSPEDSSIYLCSVETGNYGYTFGSGTRLTVV.

This clonotype was seen at least ten times. The rearrangement uses TRBV20-1 and TRBJ2-1; tentatively, D is TRBD1 (6 bases). The germline V gene encodes CDR1 DFQATT and CDR2 SNEGSKA (reference sequence). The CDR3 extends over 13 amino acids. V shed 6 bases and J shed 8 bases, with 17 bases lying between them. This chain's CDR3 is CSALTQGTDEQFF. For the CDR3, the DNA is TGCAGTGCCCTAACACAGGGTACCGATGAGCAGTTCTTC.

This rearrangement joins TRBV29-1 to TRBJ2-1; the D gene is possibly TRBD2 (7 bases). The CDR3 is 16 amino acids. CDR1 is SQVTM, CDR2 ANQGSEA, per germline. V was cut by 1 base and J by 9 bases, with 22 bases left in between. This chain's CDR3 is CSVEAGGAGAWGEQFF. As DNA, the CDR3 is TGCAGCGTTGAAGCTGGCGGGGCGGGGGCCTGGGGTGAGCAGTTCTTC.

The J gene is TRBJ1-1, the V gene TRBV29-1, with D unclear. This CDR3 is built from 11 residues. Germline V lookup: CDR1 SQVTM, CDR2 ANQGSEA. V was shortened by 4 bases and J by 5 bases, with 8 bases between the two germline ends. The CDR3 loop is CSVGAQTEAFF. The CDR3 bases are TGCAGCGTTGGGGCACAGACTGAAGCTTTCTTT.

This clonotype has only a few counts. V and J are TRBV5-6 and TRBJ1-2; weak D call: TRBD1 (5 bases). Germline lookup yields CDR1 SGHDT and CDR2 YYEEEE. Trimming cost V 6 bases and J 1 base, with 10 bases left between them. The CDR3 is made up of 13 amino acids. CDR3 amino acids: CASTRQINYGYTF. CDR3 DNA sequence: TGTGCCAGCACCCGACAGATTAACTATGGCTACACCTTC.

The sample holds many counts of this clonotype. V gene TRBV10-3 combines with J gene TRBJ2-1; tentative D call: TRBD2 (5 bases). There are 14 residues in the CDR3. V was trimmed by 4 bases and J by 5 bases, leaving 12 bases between them. The germline gives CDR1 ENHRY, CDR2 SYGVKD. Written as DNA, the CDR3 is TGTGCCATCAGTGGGGCTAGCAATGACAATGAGCAGTTCTTC. Its translation is CAISGASNDNEQFF.

This clonotype appeared a few times. V and J are TRBV6-5 and TRBJ2-3; D call uncertain. V shed 9 bases and J shed 6 bases, with 7 bases lying between them. This CDR3 is 10 amino acids long. Germline loops: CDR1 MNHEY, CDR2 SVGAGI. This CDR3 is CARTWDTQYF. CDR3 in DNA: TGTGCCAGAACGTGGGATACGCAGTATTTT.

This clonotype appeared a few times. This chain joins TRBV7-2 and TRBJ2-5; D perhaps matches TRBD1 (6 bases). V was pared by 3 bases and J by 7 bases, with 21 bases between. This CDR3 is 16 amino acids long. Germline V CDR1 and CDR2: SGHTA, FQGNSA. The CDR3 region has the DNA TGTGCCAGCAGCTTGACCAGGGGCTCGCTTTCGGGGACCCAGTACTTC. Residues: CASSLTRGSLSGTQYF.